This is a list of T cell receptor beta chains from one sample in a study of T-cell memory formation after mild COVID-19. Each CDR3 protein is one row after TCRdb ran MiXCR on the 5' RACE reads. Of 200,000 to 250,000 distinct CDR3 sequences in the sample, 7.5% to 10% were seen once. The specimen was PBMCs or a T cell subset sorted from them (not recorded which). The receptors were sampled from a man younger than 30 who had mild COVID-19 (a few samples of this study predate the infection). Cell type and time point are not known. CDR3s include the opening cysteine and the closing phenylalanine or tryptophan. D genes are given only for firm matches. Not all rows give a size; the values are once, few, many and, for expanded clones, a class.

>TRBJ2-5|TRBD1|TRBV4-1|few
TGCGCCAGCAGCCCTACGGACAGGGCCCGAGAGACCCAGTACTTC
CASSPTDRARETQYF
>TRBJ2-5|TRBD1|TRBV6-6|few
TGTGCCAGCCGACGACAGGGCGCTTTGTCGGCCCAGTACTTC
CASRRQGALSAQYF
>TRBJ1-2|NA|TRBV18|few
TGTGCCAGCTCAGAGAATACAGACGGTTGGGGCTACACCTTC
CASSENTDGWGYTF
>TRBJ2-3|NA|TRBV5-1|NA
TGCGCCATCAGCTTATCGGGGGAAGATACGCAGTATTTT
CAISLSGEDTQYF
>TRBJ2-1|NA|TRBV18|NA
TGTGCCAGCTCACCGATCTGGAGCTCCTACAATGAGCAGTTCTTC
CASSPIWSSYNEQFF
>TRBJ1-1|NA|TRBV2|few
TGTGCCAGCAAATCCGAGGGACACGGGAACACTGAAGCTTTCTTT
CASKSEGHGNTEAFF
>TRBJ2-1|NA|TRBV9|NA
TGTGCCAGCAGCAACCACCCTGGACTATCCAATGAGCAGTTCTTC
CASSNHPGLSNEQFF
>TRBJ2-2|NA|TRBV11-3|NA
TGTGCCAGCAGCTTAGAACCAGAGGCCGGGGAGCTGTTTTTT
CASSLEPEAGELFF
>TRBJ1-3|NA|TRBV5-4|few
TGTGCCAGCAGCTTGGGGGGGACTGGAGGAAACACCATATATTTT
CASSLGGTGGNTIYF
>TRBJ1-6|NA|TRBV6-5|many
TGTGCCAGCAGGTCGCAGGGATCGAATAATTCACCCCTCCACTTT
CASRSQGSNNSPLHF
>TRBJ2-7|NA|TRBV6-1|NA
TGTGCCAGCGGGGACTCAGACGAGCAGTACTTC
CASGDSDEQYF
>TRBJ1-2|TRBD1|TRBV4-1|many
TGCGCCAGCAGCCCCCCTTCTCGGGGACAGGAAGGCTATGGCTACACCTTC
CASSPPSRGQEGYGYTF
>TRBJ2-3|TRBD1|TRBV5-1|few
TGCGCCAGCAGCTCCTACCAGGGGACAGGGCCAGATACGCAGTATTTT
CASSSYQGTGPDTQYF
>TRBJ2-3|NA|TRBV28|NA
TGTGCCAGCATTCCGACCCCAGGGGGGTATGATACGCAGTATTTT
CASIPTPGGYDTQYF
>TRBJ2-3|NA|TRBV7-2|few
TGTGCCAGCAGCTGGGGCAGAGATACGCAGTATTTT
CASSWGRDTQYF
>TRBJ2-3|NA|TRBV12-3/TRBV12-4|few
TGTGCCAGCAGTCGAGGGTATACGCAGTATTTT
CASSRGYTQYF
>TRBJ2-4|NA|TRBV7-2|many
TGTGCCAGCAGCCATCATACAGGGAGGGACAAAAACATTCAGTACTTC
CASSHHTGRDKNIQYF
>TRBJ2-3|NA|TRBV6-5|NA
TGTGCCAGCAGTTACTCCCTTACTCGCCATAGCACAGATACGCAGTATTTT
CASSYSLTRHSTDTQYF
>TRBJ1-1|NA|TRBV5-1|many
TGCGCCAGCCGACCCGGCCCTACGAACACTGAAGCTTTCTTT
CASRPGPTNTEAFF
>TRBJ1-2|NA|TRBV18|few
TGTGCCAGCTCACCATTGTCAGAAAGGGGACACTATGGCTACACCTTC
CASSPLSERGHYGYTF
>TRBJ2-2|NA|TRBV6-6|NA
TGTGCCAGCAGTTACCACGGCACCGGGGAGCTGTTTTTT
CASSYHGTGELFF
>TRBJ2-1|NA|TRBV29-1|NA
TGCAGCGGACGACAGGCCGAATTCTACAATGAGCAGTTCTTC
CSGRQAEFYNEQFF
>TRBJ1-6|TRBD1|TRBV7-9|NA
TGTGCCAGCAGCTTCGGACAGGGCTTGTATTCACCCCTCCACTTT
CASSFGQGLYSPLHF
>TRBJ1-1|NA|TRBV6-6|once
TGTGCCAGCAGCTGGGCAGGAGAGGCCACTGAAGCTTTCTTT
CASSWAGEATEAFF
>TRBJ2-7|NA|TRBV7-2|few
TGTGCCAGCAGCTTGGGACTCGGCCAGCAGTACTTC
CASSLGLGQQYF
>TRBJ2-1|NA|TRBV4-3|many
TGCGCCAGCAGCCAAGATCTAAGGCAGTACGGGAATGAGCAGTTCTTC
CASSQDLRQYGNEQFF
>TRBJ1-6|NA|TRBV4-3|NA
TGCGCCAGCAGCCAAGATCTCAGGGCAGGGGAGTCACCCCTCCACTTT
CASSQDLRAGESPLHF
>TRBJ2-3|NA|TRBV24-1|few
TGTGCCACCACGGAAGACGAGTCAGATACGCAGTATTTT
CATTEDESDTQYF
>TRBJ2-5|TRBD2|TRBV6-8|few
TGTGCCAGCATTACCCTCAGTCTAGCGGGGGGACGGCAAGAGACCCAGTACTTC
CASITLSLAGGRQETQYF
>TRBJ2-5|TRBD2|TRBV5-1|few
TGCGCCAGCAGCTACCTAGCGGGGGCTCATTCACTTCAAGAGACCCAGTACTTC
CASSYLAGAHSLQETQYF
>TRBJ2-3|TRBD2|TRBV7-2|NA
TGTGCCAGCAGAGTAGCGGGGGCCTCCACAGATACGCAGTATTTT
CASRVAGASTDTQYF
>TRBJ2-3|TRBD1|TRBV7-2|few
TGTGCCAGCAGCGAGGGGACAGGGGGCATACATACGCAGTATTTT
CASSEGTGGIHTQYF
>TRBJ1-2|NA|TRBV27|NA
TGTGCCAGCAGCCCCGGACTCCCCTATGGCTACACCTTC
CASSPGLPYGYTF
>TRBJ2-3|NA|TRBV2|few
TGTGCCAGCAGTGAAGACTACACAGATACGCAGTATTTT
CASSEDYTDTQYF
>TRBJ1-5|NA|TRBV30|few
TGTGCCTGGAGTGTACAAGGGGACCAGCCCCAGCATTTT
CAWSVQGDQPQHF
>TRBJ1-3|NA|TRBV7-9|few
TGTGCCAGCAGCTACGTATCAGGGACTGGAAACACCATATATTTT
CASSYVSGTGNTIYF
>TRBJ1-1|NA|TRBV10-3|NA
TGTGCCTCACACAGGGAGCTTAACACTGAAGCTTTCTTT
CASHRELNTEAFF
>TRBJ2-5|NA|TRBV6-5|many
TGTGCCAGCAGTTACTTTTCGGGGAGAAATCAAGAGACCCAGTACTTC
CASSYFSGRNQETQYF
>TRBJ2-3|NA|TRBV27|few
TGTGCCAGCAGTTTGACCTGGGGGGCGACAGATACGCAGTATTTT
CASSLTWGATDTQYF
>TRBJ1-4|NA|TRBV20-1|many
TGCAGTGCTAGAGATCGAGAGATCGCCAGTGAAAAACTGTTTTTT
CSARDREIASEKLFF
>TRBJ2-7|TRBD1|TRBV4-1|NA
TGCGCCAGCAGCCGGGCTGGACAGGGGTACGAGCAGTACTTC
CASSRAGQGYEQYF
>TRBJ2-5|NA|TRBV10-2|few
TGCGCCAGCAGTGAGTCTCGGGTCGTCCAAGAGACCCAGTACTTC
CASSESRVVQETQYF
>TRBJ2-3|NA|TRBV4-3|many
TGCGCCAGCAGCCAAGATCCGAATACAGATACGCAGTATTTT
CASSQDPNTDTQYF
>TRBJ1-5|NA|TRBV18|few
TGTGCCAGCACCCAGGGCGGAGGACAGCCCCAGCATTTT
CASTQGGGQPQHF
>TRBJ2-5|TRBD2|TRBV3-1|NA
TGTGCCAGCAGCCACCTAGGGAATAGCGGGCAAGAGACCCAGTACTTC
CASSHLGNSGQETQYF
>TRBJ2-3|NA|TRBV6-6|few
TGTGCCAGCAGTTCCCGTCCAGATACGCAGTATTTT
CASSSRPDTQYF
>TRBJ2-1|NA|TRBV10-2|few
TGCGCCAGCAGCGCTACGGGCTGGGGAGAGCAGTTCTTC
CASSATGWGEQFF
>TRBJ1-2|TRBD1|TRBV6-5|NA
TGTGCCAGCAGGGTACAGGGGGTCGTCTTAGGTGGCTACACCTTC
CASRVQGVVLGGYTF
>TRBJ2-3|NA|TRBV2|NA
TGTGCCAGCACTAGGGACTTACACACAGATACGCAGTATTTT
CASTRDLHTDTQYF
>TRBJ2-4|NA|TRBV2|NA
TGTGCCAGCGAAGCAGCCAAAAACATTCAGTACTTC
CASEAAKNIQYF
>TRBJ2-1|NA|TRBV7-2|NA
TGTGCCAGCAGCCTCCGCCCGACTAGTGATGAGCAGTTCTTC
CASSLRPTSDEQFF